Included here is one TCR beta chain sequence, with context. Germline CDR1 and CDR2: SGHTA and FQGTGA. V was clipped by 3 bases and J by 1 base; unmatched bases: 3. This CDR3 has 15 residues. How the authors handled the data: Nucleated cell counts were estimated from reference gene primer amplification. Only in-frame clones appear in the TCRdb table, and some are missing; sequencing was by immunoSEQ multiplex PCR. From that table come the V and J calls and clone size; the DNA was used to work out D and trimming. The repertoire consists of approximately 98,000 clones, with less than 75% occurring once and the leading ten covering 1.8%. These data originate in a study of blood T cell repertoires in COVID-19. About the study: Italy, Spain and the United States were the sources of the convalescent and acute COVID-19 samples. PBMCs, B-cell-depleted T cells, or T cells were the source of the cDNA or gDNA that made up the material.

The chain uses TRBV7-3 and TRBJ2-5; the match to TRBD2 covers 9 bases. Specimen: peripheral blood. This TCR was recovered from a woman in her forties with acute or convalescent COVID-19. CDR3: CASSLSGGPQETQYF. The CDR3 DNA reads as TGTGCCAGCAGCTTGAGCGGGGGGCCCCAAGAGACCCAGTACTTC.